This TCR beta chain was sequenced for a study of blood T cell repertoires in COVID-19. Libraries were prepared by immunoSEQ multiplex PCR; TCRdb keeps only in-frame clonotypes and omits some of them. The table shows approximately 330,000 clones, with 87% occurring only once. The germline V gene has CDR1 SGHTS and CDR2 YDEGEE. Trimming removed 6 bases from V and 7 bases from J; junction bases left unmatched: 11. CDR3 length equals 15 residues. V gene TRBV5-8 combines with J gene TRBJ1-5; 9 bases fit TRBD1. Sequencing was carried out using peripheral blood. This clonotype was obtained from a man under 40 with COVID-19, enrolled during active disease. CDR3 bases: TGTGCCAGCACACTAGGGACAGGGTACAACCAGCCCCAGCATTTT. Amino acid sequence: CASTLGTGYNQPQHF.